The 7 T cell receptor beta chains presented below share a single source sample, sequenced in a study of blood T cell repertoires in COVID-19. Clones were sequenced by immunoSEQ multiplex PCR, and TCRdb holds only the in-frame ones, with some missing. Of 130,000 or so clones listed, roughly four fifths are singletons. Sequences were obtained from peripheral blood. These receptors were obtained from a woman aged 55-70 years with acute or convalescent COVID-19.

This sequence joins TRBV12-5 and TRBJ1-2; no definite D call. Trimming left V 6 bases short and J 10 bases short, with 24 bases between. The CDR3 spans 15 residues. In germline, CDR1 is LGHNT, CDR2 FRNRAP. CDR3 region: CASGSLPNTLEDYTF. CDR3 nucleotides: TGTGCTAGTGGATCACTACCAAACACGCTTGAGGACTACACCTTC.

The genes are TRBV27 and TRBJ2-7, with D possibly being TRBD1 (6 bases). With 0 bases removed from V and 4 bases from J, the gap between germline ends came to 10 bases. In germline, CDR1 is MNHEY, CDR2 SMNVEV (reference sequence). This CDR3 region has 14 residues. The CDR3 spells CASSLSDSPYEQYF. CDR3 nucleotide sequence: TGTGCCAGCAGTTTATCGGACAGCCCTTACGAGCAGTACTTC.

V gene TRBV5-4 combines with J gene TRBJ2-5, with 12 nucleotides matching TRBD1. Germline CDR1 reads SGHNT; CDR2 reads YYREEE (reference sequence). V was pared by 3 bases and J by 1 base, with 1 base of the junction left unmatched. The CDR3 totals 15 residues. The CDR3 sequence: CASSSGQGAQETQYF. CDR3 bases: TGTGCCAGCAGCTCGGGACAGGGGGCCCAAGAGACCCAGTACTTC.

The chain joins TRBV27 to TRBJ2-7; TRBD1 is a possible D gene (6 bases). The germline V gene encodes CDR1 MNHEY and CDR2 SMNVEV (reference sequence). V was trimmed by 5 bases and J by 4 bases, leaving 9 bases between them. CDR3 length: 12 amino acids. CDR3 protein: CASSQQGYEQYF. The CDR3 nucleotides read TGTGCCAGCAGTCAACAGGGTTACGAGCAGTACTTC.

A single count supports this clone. The J gene is TRBJ1-1, the V gene TRBV28; 7 bases agree with TRBD1. CDR1 MDHEN and CDR2 SYDVKM come from the germline V gene. Trimming cost V 5 bases and J 0 bases; bases outside gene matches: 6. The length of the CDR3 is 15 residues. CDR3 loop: CASSHRDSLNTEAFF. For the CDR3, the DNA is TGTGCCAGCAGTCACCGGGACAGCTTGAACACTGAAGCTTTCTTT.

The CDR3 nucleotides are TGTGCCAGTAGTACGCTAGCGGAACACACAGATACGCAGTATTTT. This sequence encodes CASSTLAEHTDTQYF. The chain combines TRBV19 with TRBJ2-3; 7 nucleotides line up with TRBD2. Germline V gene data show CDR1 as LNHDA and CDR2 as SQIVND (reference sequence). The CDR3 covers 15 residues. V dropped 4 bases and J dropped 2; count of bases not matched to a gene: 6.

This chain joins TRBV18 and TRBJ2-2, with 7 bases aligning to TRBD2. Germline-derived CDR1 and CDR2 are KGHSH and LQKENI. V shed 3 bases and J 6 bases; nucleotides not matched to a gene: 7. The CDR3 is 15 amino acids. The CDR3 is CASSPRTSPAGELFF. The CDR3 region has the DNA TGTGCCAGCTCACCTAGGACTAGTCCCGCCGGGGAGCTGTTTTTT.